This passage covers 25 T cell receptor beta chains from one sample sequenced in a study of response to subunit inactivated influenza vaccine. TCRdb ran MiXCR on the RT-PCR reads and lists one entry per CDR3 protein. The data show just under 250,000 distinct CDR3 sequences, 12% seen once. This material consisted of non-naive T cells sorted from PBMCs, taken less than 15 days before vaccination. These receptor sequences come from a man aged 50-59 years who received an inactivated influenza vaccine.

This chain connects TRBV20-1 to TRBJ1-5, with D uncertain. The CDR3 is 12 amino acids. Trimming left V 3 bases short and J 3 bases short, with 6 bases between. Germline V lookup: CDR1 DFQATT, CDR2 SNEGSKA (reference sequence). The CDR3 DNA sequence: TGCAGTGCTAGCCGGGTCAATCAGCCCCAGCATTTT. Protein: CSASRVNQPQHF.

This clonotype has only a few counts. The gene calls are TRBV27 and TRBJ2-7; TRBD2 might be the D (6 bases). Germline lookup yields CDR1 MNHEY and CDR2 SMNVEV (reference sequence). CDR3 size: 16 residues. V was pared by 5 bases and J by 0 bases, with 17 bases between. CDR3 residues: CASSPRAISGSYEQYF. CDR3 nucleotides: TGTGCCAGCAGTCCTCGCGCGATTAGCGGCTCCTACGAGCAGTACTTC.

V gene TRBV6-5 combines with J gene TRBJ2-1; 11 bases match TRBD2. Germline V gene data show CDR1 as MNHEY and CDR2 as SVGAGI. Losses at the gene ends were 2 bases for V and 5 bases for J; bases not matched to a gene: 5. The CDR3 is 16 amino acids. The CDR3 sequence is CASSYIGTSGHNEQFF. CDR3 DNA: TGTGCCAGCAGTTACATCGGGACTAGCGGACACAATGAGCAGTTCTTC.

The chain links TRBV3-1 to TRBJ1-4; D not certain. The V end lost 1 base, the J end lost 8 bases, and 11 bases lay between the germline ends. The CDR3 contains 14 residues. The germline gives CDR1 LGHDT, CDR2 YNNKEL (reference sequence). Written as DNA, the CDR3 is TGTGCCAGCAGCCAAGGTTATGTGGGGGAAAAACTGTTTTTT. Translation gives CASSQGYVGEKLFF. The entire variable domain, with the rest obtained from reference TRBV3-1 and TRBJ1-4, is as follows: DTAVSQTPKYLVTQMGNDKSIKCEQNLGHDTMYWYKQDSKKFLKIMFSYNNKELIINETVPNRFSPKSPDKAHLNLHINSLELGDSAVYFCASSQGYVGEKLFFGSGTQLSVL.

The J gene is TRBJ2-2, the V gene TRBV12-3 or TRBV12-4; 12 bases agree with TRBD2. The CDR3 has 15 residues. V dropped 7 bases and J dropped 6; count of bases not matched to a gene: 6. CDR3 amino acids: CASTLPSGGAGELFF. CDR3 in DNA: TGTGCCAGCACGCTCCCTAGCGGGGGGGCCGGGGAGCTGTTTTTT.

In regard to this clonotype: The CDR3 carries no conserved terminal phenylalanine or tryptophan, so it likely arises from a read error. V and J are TRBV24-1 and TRBJ2-7, with D tentatively TRBD1 (5 bases). Germline CDR1 is KGHDR and CDR2 is SFDVKD. V shed 9 bases and J shed 0 bases, with 11 bases lying between them. The CDR3 sequence is 13 residues long. The CDR3 DNA follows: TGTGCCACCTCACCTGGGGCCTCCTACGAGCAGTACATC. Amino acid sequence: CATSPGASYEQYI.

This clonotype was detected many times. This CDR3 reads CASSISDGGWGNQPQHF. The CDR3 DNA sequence: TGTGCCAGTAGTATTTCTGATGGGGGTTGGGGCAATCAGCCCCAGCATTTT. J is TRBJ1-5 and V is TRBV19; tentatively, D is TRBD1 (5 bases). V shed 3 bases and J shed 2 bases, with 17 bases lying between them. The CDR3 covers 17 residues. The germline gives CDR1 LNHDA, CDR2 SQIVND (reference sequence).

In its sample, this clonotype was seen a few times. V usage is TRBV29-1 and J usage is TRBJ2-5; 12 bases fit TRBD2. Trimming cost V 7 bases and J 5 bases; bases outside gene matches: 11. CDR1 SQVTM and CDR2 ANQGSEA come from the germline V gene. CDR3 length: 15 residues. In DNA, the CDR3 is TGCAGCGGGTCCGGAGGACTAGCGGGGAAGGAGACCCAGTACTTC. Translated: CSGSGGLAGKETQYF.

This clonotype was picked up many times. J is TRBJ1-2 and V is TRBV4-3; D is unresolved. CDR1 is LGHNA, CDR2 YSLEER, per germline. V dropped 4 bases and J dropped 3 bases, with 15 bases sitting between them. The CDR3 has 15 amino acids. As DNA, the CDR3 is TGCGCCAGCAGCCCCCAGTTTGGGAATGACTATGGCTACACCTTC. The encoded protein is CASSPQFGNDYGYTF.

The J gene is TRBJ2-2, the V gene TRBV28; 8 bases align to TRBD1. CDR1 is MDHEN, CDR2 SYDVKM, per germline. V lost 3 bases, J lost 8 bases, and 8 bases stayed unmatched. The CDR3 extends over 15 amino acids. CDR3 nucleotide sequence: TGTGCCAGCAGTTTGACGGGCAGGGGGCTGGGGGAGCTGTTTTTT. Residues: CASSLTGRGLGELFF.

This clonotype was picked up a small number of times. This chain connects TRBV20-1 to TRBJ2-7; D may be TRBD1 or TRBD2 (6 bases each). The CDR3 totals 13 residues. V lost 5 bases, J lost 9 bases, and 20 bases lay in between. CDR1 is DFQATT and CDR2 is SNEGSKA in the germline V gene (reference sequence). In DNA, the CDR3 is TGCAGTGCTGGCCGAGGGGGGAACTCTGGGCAGTACTTC. Translation: CSAGRGGNSGQYF.

This clonotype was detected a few times. V and J are TRBV7-2 and TRBJ1-2, with 10 bases matching TRBD1. The ends lost 3 bases at V and 4 bases at J; junction bases unmatched: 2. This CDR3 region has 14 residues. CDR1 SGHTA and CDR2 FQGNSA come from the germline V gene. CDR3 DNA: TGTGCCAGCAGCTTGGACAGGGGGTCCTATGGCTACACCTTC. Protein: CASSLDRGSYGYTF.

This clonotype turned up a few times. CDR3 region: CASSWGRGTEAFF. In nucleotides, the CDR3 is TGTGCCAGCAGCTGGGGGAGAGGCACTGAAGCTTTCTTT. The chain recombines TRBV11-1 with TRBJ1-1; possible D gene TRBD1, 5 bases. CDR1 and CDR2 from the germline V gene are SGHAT and FQDESV (reference sequence). V gave up 4 bases and J gave up 4 bases, with 10 bases separating them. This CDR3 has 13 residues.

This clonotype was counted many times. The V gene is TRBV13, the J gene TRBJ2-1; D not certain. This CDR3 has 13 residues. The germline gives CDR1 PRHDT, CDR2 FYEKMQ (reference sequence). V lost 2 bases to trimming and J lost 0 bases, with 2 bases between them. This chain's CDR3 is CASSLTSYNEQFF. In DNA form, the CDR3 reads TGTGCCAGCAGCTTAACCTCCTACAATGAGCAGTTCTTC.

This clonotype was counted ten times or more. The chain recombines TRBV20-1 with TRBJ2-1; TRBD2 matches 10 bases. CDR3 length equals 13 residues. Germline values: CDR1 DFQATT, CDR2 SNEGSKA (reference sequence). J lost 6 bases, V lost 5 bases, and 4 bases had no gene match. Written as DNA, the CDR3 is TGCAGTGCTGCCAGCGGGGGGGTCAATGAGCAGTTCTTC. Translation: CSAASGGVNEQFF.

This clonotype was detected only a few times. The chain uses TRBV9 and TRBJ1-1, with a possible D match to TRBD1 (6 bases). The CDR3 sequence is 17 residues long. Germline assignment: CDR1 SGDLS and CDR2 YYNGEE. Trimming pared 0 bases from V and 1 base from J, leaving 16 bases between. The CDR3 is CASSVVGTSFQNTEAFF. The CDR3 bases are TGTGCCAGCAGCGTAGTTGGGACAAGCTTTCAGAACACTGAAGCTTTCTTT.

This clonotype was picked up many times. The chain couples TRBV7-2 to TRBJ1-5; TRBD1 might be the D (6 bases). The CDR3 spans 15 residues. V was clipped by 5 bases and J by 1 base, with 12 bases between them. The germline V gene has CDR1 SGHTA and CDR2 FQGNSA. CDR3: CASSKYGQSNQPQHF. The CDR3 DNA follows: TGTGCCAGCAGCAAATATGGACAGAGCAATCAGCCCCAGCATTTT.

This clonotype was recorded many times. This sequence joins TRBV20-1 and TRBJ1-2; D call uncertain. The length of the CDR3 is 12 residues. Trimming took off 3 bases at V and 6 bases at J, with 11 bases between the two ends. CDR1 is DFQATT, CDR2 SNEGSKA, per germline (reference sequence). The chain's CDR3 is CSASHHPDGYTF. CDR3 nucleotide sequence: TGCAGTGCTAGTCACCACCCAGATGGCTACACCTTC.

This clonotype has ten or more counts. The rearrangement links TRBV20-1 to TRBJ2-7, with D uncertain. Germline CDR1 DFQATT, CDR2 SNEGSKA (reference sequence). V gave up 1 base and J gave up 3 bases, with 13 bases separating them. The CDR3 is 14 residues long. CDR3 amino acids: CSARVGQAHYEQYF. The CDR3 DNA reads as TGCAGTGCTAGAGTAGGCCAGGCGCACTACGAGCAGTACTTC.

This clonotype was detected many times. This chain joins TRBV4-1 and TRBJ2-1; 11 bases match TRBD2. Germline CDR1 MGHRA, CDR2 YSYEKL. With 5 bases clipped from V and 3 bases from J, the junction kept 3 bases outside the gene matches. This CDR3 is built from 15 residues. The chain's CDR3 is CASSKGLADYNEQFF. In DNA form, the CDR3 reads TGCGCCAGCAGCAAGGGACTAGCGGACTACAATGAGCAGTTCTTC.

V and J are TRBV5-5 and TRBJ1-1; a possible D gene is TRBD1 (6 bases). The CDR3 consists of 15 residues. The germline V and J ends were trimmed by 1 base and 4 bases, with 14 bases remaining between them. Per germline, CDR1 SGHKS and CDR2 YYEKEE (reference sequence). CDR3 DNA sequence: TGTGCCAGCAGCTTGCTCGGGACACGGGGCACTGAAGCTTTCTTT. This translates into CASSLLGTRGTEAFF.

This chain connects TRBV20-1 to TRBJ2-7, with D perhaps TRBD2 (6 bases). CDR3 length: 16 residues. V lost 0 bases and J lost 3, with 18 bases in between. Germline V gene data show CDR1 as DFQATT and CDR2 as SNEGSKA (reference sequence). DNA for the CDR3: TGCAGTGCTAGAGATGAAGGGACTCTTAAACTCTACGAGCAGTACTTC. This encodes CSARDEGTLKLYEQYF.

Ten or more counts support this clonotype. The chain links TRBV6-2 or TRBV6-3 to TRBJ2-1; D is possibly TRBD1 or TRBD2 (5 bases each). Germline CDR1 and CDR2: MNHEY and SVGEGT. The CDR3 covers 13 residues. Trimming took 0 bases from V and 10 from J, leaving 10 bases between them. This CDR3 reads CASSYSRGLEQFF. CDR3 bases: TGTGCCAGCAGTTACTCGAGGGGCCTGGAGCAGTTCTTC.

This chain links TRBV3-1 with TRBJ1-1, with a weak D call TRBD1 (6 bases). This CDR3 has 12 amino acids. V dropped 0 bases and J dropped 11 bases, with 10 bases sitting between them. Germline V gives CDR1 LGHDT, CDR2 YNNKEL (reference sequence). CDR3 coding DNA: TGTGCCAGCAGCCAAGAATACAGGGAGGCTTTCTTT. Protein sequence: CASSQEYREAFF.

This clonotype was observed at least ten times. The chain uses TRBV7-2 and TRBJ1-2; 9 bases are a match to TRBD1. Unmatched junction bases numbered 7, after V lost 2 bases and J lost 6 bases. This CDR3 has 15 amino acids. Germline V gene lookup returns CDR1 SGHTA and CDR2 FQGNSA. CDR3 coding DNA: TGTGCCAGCAGCTTATTCGGACAGGGGAACGATGGCTACACCTTC. This gives the protein CASSLFGQGNDGYTF.